The entry below gives a single T cell receptor (beta chain) sequence along with its context. Just one base apart from a much larger clone, this may be a read error. TCRdb called the 5' RACE reads again in MiXCR, with one record for every CDR3 protein. Among tens of thousands of distinct CDR3 sequences, 8% to 13% were seen once, and the ten largest hold 4.5%. The junction had 8 bases not matched to a gene; V was cut back by 3 bases and J by 4 bases. This CDR3 is 15 amino acids long. Germline CDR1 is SGDLS and CDR2 is YYNGEE. The sample is drawn from a study of early T cells in non-severe SARS-CoV-2 infection.

The clonotype comes from an adult who was a healthcare worker with PCR-confirmed SARS-CoV-2 infection or an uninfected control (not recorded which). The chain joins TRBV9 to TRBJ2-7; 9 bases agree with TRBD1. The sequenced material came from whole blood. CDR3 nucleotide sequence: TGTGCCAGCAGCGCGGAACAGGGGGCAACTTACGAGCAGTACTTC. Its protein is CASSAEQGATYEQYF.